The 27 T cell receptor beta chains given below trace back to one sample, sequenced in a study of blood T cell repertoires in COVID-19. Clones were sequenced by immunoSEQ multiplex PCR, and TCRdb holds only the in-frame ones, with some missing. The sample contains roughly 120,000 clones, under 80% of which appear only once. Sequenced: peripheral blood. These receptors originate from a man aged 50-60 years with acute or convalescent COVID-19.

The CDR3 spells CAISGQGAEAFF. The CDR3, as DNA: TGTGCCATCAGTGGACAGGGGGCTGAAGCTTTCTTT. The chain uses TRBV10-3 and TRBJ1-1, with 9 bases that match TRBD1. This CDR3 region has 12 residues. Germline CDR1 reads ENHRY; CDR2 reads SYGVKD. The J segment lost 6 bases and the V segment lost 4 bases, leaving 0 bases of the junction unmatched.

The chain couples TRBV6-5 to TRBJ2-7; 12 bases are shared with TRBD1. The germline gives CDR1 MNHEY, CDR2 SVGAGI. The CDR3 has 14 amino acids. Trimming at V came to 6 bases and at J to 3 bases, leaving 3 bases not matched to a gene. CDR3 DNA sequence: TGTGCCAGCAGGGGGACAGGGGGCCACTACGAGCAGTACTTC. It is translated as CASRGTGGHYEQYF.

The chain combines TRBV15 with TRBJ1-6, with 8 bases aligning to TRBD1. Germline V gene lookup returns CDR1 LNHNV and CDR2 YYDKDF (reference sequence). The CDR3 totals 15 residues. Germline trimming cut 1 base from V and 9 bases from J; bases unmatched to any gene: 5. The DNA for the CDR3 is TGTGCCACCAGCAGAGTGGACAGGGATATTTCACCCCTCCACTTT. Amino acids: CATSRVDRDISPLHF.

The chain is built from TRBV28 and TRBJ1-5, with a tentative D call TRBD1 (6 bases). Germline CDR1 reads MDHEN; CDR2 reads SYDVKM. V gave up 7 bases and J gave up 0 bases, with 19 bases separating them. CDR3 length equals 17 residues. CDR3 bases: TGTGCCAGCACCCACCCCGGGACATACTTTAGCAATCAGCCCCAGCATTTT. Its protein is CASTHPGTYFSNQPQHF.

CDR3 DNA sequence: TGTGCCAGCGGACAGGGCGCTTCACCCCTCCACTTT. The encoded protein is CASGQGASPLHF. The chain joins TRBV6-5 to TRBJ1-6; 8 bases are shared with TRBD1. There are 12 residues in the CDR3. Germline V gives CDR1 MNHEY, CDR2 SVGAGI. V lost 8 bases, J lost 9 bases, and 3 bases stayed unmatched.

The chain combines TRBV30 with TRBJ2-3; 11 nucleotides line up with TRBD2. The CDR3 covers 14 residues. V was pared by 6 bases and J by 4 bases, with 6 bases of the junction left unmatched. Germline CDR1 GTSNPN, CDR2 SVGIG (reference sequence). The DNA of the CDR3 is TGTGCCTGCTCCGGGACTAGCGGAGCAGATACGCAGTATTTT. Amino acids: CACSGTSGADTQYF. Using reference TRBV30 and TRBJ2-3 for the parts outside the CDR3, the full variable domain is SQTIHQWPATLVQPVGSPLSLECTVEGTSNPNLYWYRQAAGRGLQLLFYSVGIGQISSEVPQNLSASRPQDRQFILSSKKLLLSDSGFYLCACSGTSGADTQYFGPGTRLTVL.

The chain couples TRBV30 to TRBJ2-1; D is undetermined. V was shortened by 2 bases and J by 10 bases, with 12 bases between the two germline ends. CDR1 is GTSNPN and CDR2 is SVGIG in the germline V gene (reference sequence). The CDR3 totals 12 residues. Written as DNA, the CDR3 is TGTGCCTGGAGTCTGTGGAGCGACGAGCAGTTCTTC. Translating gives CAWSLWSDEQFF.

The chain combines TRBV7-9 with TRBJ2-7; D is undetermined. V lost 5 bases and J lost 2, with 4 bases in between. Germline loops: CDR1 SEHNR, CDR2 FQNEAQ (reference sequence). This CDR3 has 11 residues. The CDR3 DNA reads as TGTGCCAGCAGCCCCACCTACGAGCAGTACTTC. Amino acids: CASSPTYEQYF.

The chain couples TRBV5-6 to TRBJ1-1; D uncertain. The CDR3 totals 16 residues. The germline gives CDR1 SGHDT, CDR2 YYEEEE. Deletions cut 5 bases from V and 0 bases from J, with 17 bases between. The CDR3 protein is CASRLAGGEMNTEAFF. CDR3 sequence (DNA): TGTGCCAGCAGACTGGCGGGAGGAGAGATGAACACTGAAGCTTTCTTT. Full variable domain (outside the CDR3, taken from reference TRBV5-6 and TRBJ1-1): DAGVTQSPTHLIKTRGQQVTLRCSPKSGHDTVSWYQQALGQGPQFIFQYYEEEERQRGNFPDRFSGHQFPNYSSELNVNALLLGDSALYLCASRLAGGEMNTEAFFGQGTRLTVV.

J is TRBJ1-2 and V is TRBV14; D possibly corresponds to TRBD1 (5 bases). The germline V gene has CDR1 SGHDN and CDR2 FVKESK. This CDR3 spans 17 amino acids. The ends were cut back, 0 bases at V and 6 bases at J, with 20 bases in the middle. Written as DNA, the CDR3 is TGTGCCAGCAGCCAAGATATCGTGGCCAGGGAGGGGAATGGCTACACCTTC. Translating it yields CASSQDIVAREGNGYTF.

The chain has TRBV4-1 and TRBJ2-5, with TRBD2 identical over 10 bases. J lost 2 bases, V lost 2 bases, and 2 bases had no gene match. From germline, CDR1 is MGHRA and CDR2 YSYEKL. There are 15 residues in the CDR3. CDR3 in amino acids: CASSQSGGDQETQYF. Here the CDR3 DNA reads TGCGCCAGCAGCCAAAGCGGGGGGGATCAAGAGACCCAGTACTTC.

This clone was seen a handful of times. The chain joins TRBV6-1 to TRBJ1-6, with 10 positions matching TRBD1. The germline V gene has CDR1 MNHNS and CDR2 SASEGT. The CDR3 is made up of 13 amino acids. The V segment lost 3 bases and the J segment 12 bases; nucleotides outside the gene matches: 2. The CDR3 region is CASSDRDRGPLHF. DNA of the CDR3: TGTGCCAGCAGTGACCGGGACAGGGGACCCCTCCACTTT.

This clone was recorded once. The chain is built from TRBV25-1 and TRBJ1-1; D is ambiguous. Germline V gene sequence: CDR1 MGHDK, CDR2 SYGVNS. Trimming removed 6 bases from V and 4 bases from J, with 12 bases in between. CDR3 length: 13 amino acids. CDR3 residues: CASSVVGSTEAFF. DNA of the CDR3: TGTGCCAGCAGCGTGGTAGGGAGCACTGAAGCTTTCTTT.

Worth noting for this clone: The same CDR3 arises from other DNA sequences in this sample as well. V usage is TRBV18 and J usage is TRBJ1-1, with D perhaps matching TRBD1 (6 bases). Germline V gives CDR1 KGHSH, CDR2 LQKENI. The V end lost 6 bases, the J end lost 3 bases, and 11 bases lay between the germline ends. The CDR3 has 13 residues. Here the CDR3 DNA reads TGTGCCAGCTCGACAGGTCGAGACACTGAAGCTTTCTTT. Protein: CASSTGRDTEAFF.

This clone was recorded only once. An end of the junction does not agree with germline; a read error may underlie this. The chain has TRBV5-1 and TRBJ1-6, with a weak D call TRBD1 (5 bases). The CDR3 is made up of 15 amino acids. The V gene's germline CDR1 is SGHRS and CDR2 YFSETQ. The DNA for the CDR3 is TGCGCCCGCAGCTTGGGGGGGGATCAGAATTCACCCCTCCACTTT. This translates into CARSLGGDQNSPLHF.

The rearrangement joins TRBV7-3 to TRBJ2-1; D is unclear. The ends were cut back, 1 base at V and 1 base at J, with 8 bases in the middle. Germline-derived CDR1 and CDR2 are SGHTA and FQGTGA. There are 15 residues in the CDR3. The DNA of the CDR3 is TGTGCCAGCAGCTTAAGCGCTTTTTCCTACAATGAGCAGTTCTTC. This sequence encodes CASSLSAFSYNEQFF.

CDR3 amino acids: CASSWTSGRTEQFF. The CDR3 region has the DNA TGCGCCAGCAGCTGGACTAGCGGGAGAACTGAGCAGTTCTTC. This chain joins TRBV5-1 and TRBJ2-1, with 13 bases identical to TRBD2. There are 14 residues in the CDR3. Germline CDR1 and CDR2: SGHRS and YFSETQ. V lost 3 bases, J lost 9 bases, and 3 bases stayed unmatched.

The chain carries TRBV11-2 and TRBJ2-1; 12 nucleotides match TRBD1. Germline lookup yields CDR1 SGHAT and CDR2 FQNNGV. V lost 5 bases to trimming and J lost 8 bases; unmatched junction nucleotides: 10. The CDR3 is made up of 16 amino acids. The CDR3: CASSVTGTGGWDEQFF. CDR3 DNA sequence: TGTGCCAGCAGCGTGACCGGGACAGGGGGCTGGGATGAGCAGTTCTTC.

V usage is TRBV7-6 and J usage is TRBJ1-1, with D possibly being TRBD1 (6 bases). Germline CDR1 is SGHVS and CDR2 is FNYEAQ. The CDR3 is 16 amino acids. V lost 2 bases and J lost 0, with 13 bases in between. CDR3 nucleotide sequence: TGTGCCAGCAGCTTATCGGCAGGGGACCTGAACACTGAAGCTTTCTTT. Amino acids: CASSLSAGDLNTEAFF.

The CDR3 sequence is CASSYDRGGEKLFF. The CDR3 DNA reads as TGTGCCAGCAGTTACGACAGGGGTGGTGAAAAACTGTTTTTT. This chain links TRBV6-5 with TRBJ1-4; 8 bases map to TRBD1. The junction had 3 bases not matched to a gene; V was cut back by 2 bases and J by 7 bases. The CDR3 runs 14 residues. From germline, CDR1 is MNHEY and CDR2 SVGAGI.

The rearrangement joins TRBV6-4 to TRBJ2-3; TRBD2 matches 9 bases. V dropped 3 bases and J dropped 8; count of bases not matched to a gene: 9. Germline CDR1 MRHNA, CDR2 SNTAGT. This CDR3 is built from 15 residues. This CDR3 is CASSESSGGPGTQYF. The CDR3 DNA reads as TGTGCCAGCAGTGAATCCAGCGGGGGGCCGGGTACGCAGTATTTT.

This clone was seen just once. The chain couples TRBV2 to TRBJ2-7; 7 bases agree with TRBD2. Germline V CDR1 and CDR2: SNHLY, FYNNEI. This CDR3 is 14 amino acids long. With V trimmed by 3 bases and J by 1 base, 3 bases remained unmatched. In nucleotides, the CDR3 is TGTGCCAGCAGTGATGAGCGGGGATCCTACGAGCAGTACTTC. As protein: CASSDERGSYEQYF.

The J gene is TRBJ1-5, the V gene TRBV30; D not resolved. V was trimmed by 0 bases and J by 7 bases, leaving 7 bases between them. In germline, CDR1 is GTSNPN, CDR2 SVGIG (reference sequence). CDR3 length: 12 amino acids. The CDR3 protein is CAWSVREQPQHF. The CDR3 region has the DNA TGTGCCTGGAGTGTACGGGAGCAGCCCCAGCATTTT.

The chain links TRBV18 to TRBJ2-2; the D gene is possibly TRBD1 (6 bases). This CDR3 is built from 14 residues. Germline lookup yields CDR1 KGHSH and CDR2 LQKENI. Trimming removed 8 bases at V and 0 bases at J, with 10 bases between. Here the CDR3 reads CASVDRTNTGELFF. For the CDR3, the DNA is TGTGCCAGCGTAGACAGGACGAACACCGGGGAGCTGTTTTTT.

CDR3 amino acids: CASSLQGAAGNTIYF. For the CDR3, the DNA is TGTGCCAGCAGCTTGCAGGGGGCAGCAGGAAACACCATATATTTT. V gene TRBV6-5 combines with J gene TRBJ1-3; 8 positions agree with TRBD1. Germline loops: CDR1 MNHEY, CDR2 SVGAGI. V lost 6 bases to trimming and J lost 4 bases; unmatched junction nucleotides: 8. The CDR3 loop spans 15 amino acids.

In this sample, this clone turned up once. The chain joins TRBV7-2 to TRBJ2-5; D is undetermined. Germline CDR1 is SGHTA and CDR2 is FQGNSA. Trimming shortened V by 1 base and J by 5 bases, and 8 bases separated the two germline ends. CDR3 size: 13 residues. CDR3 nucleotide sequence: TGTGCCAGCAGCTTAGGCCAGGTGGAGACCCAGTACTTC. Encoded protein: CASSLGQVETQYF.

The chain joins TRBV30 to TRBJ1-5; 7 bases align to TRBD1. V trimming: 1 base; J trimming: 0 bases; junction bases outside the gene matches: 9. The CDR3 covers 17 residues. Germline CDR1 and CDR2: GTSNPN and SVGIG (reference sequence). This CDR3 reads CAWSADRDLYSNQPQHF. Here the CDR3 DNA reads TGTGCCTGGAGTGCCGACAGGGACCTATATAGCAATCAGCCCCAGCATTTT.